This T cell receptor (beta chain) stems from a study of human T cells and chemical hapten exposure. TCRdb itself ran the RACE reads through MiXCR, one entry per CDR3 protein. The sample consists of 65,000 to 95,000 distinct CDR3 sequences, around 9.4% of them appearing once. To note about this clonotype: Its antigen is unidentified.

The study, taken as a whole, reports: TCRs above 1 in 1000 frequency did not change with DPC sensitization.

CDR1 is SEHNR and CDR2 is FQNEAQ in the germline V gene (reference sequence). With V trimmed by 3 bases and J by 7 bases, 5 bases remained unmatched. The CDR3 runs to 15 residues. Time point denoted: healthy volunteer bleed at 6 weeks. Sequencing started from total RNA isolated from unfractionated whole blood. The genes are TRBV7-9 and TRBJ1-6, with TRBD1 identical over 8 bases. The clonotype was recovered from a female donor in good health. Some clones in this sample may be carry-over from other donors' samples. Sequencing was done on a sample of whole blood. The CDR3 sequence: CASSFDRGWNSPLHF. CDR3 DNA: TGTGCCAGCAGCTTCGACAGGGGATGGAATTCACCCCTCCACTTT.